The 27 T cell receptor beta chains presented below share a single source sample, sequenced in a study of cytomegalovirus exposure and HLA in healthy donors. The PCR had 60 Vbeta and 13 Jbeta primers. Method: immunoSEQ multiplex PCR; TCRdb's copy keeps in-frame clones and lacks some. The sample has 120,000 or so clones, over 70% seen once. Sample: PBMCs. The receptors come from a man between 18 and 35 years old in good health and CMV-seropositive.

The chain's CDR3 is CASSPDRKLNYGYTF. The CDR3 DNA follows: TGTGCCAGCAGCCCCGACAGGAAACTCAACTATGGCTACACCTTC. The genes are TRBV5-6 and TRBJ1-2, with D perhaps matching TRBD1 (6 bases). Germline values: CDR1 SGHDT, CDR2 YYEEEE. Trimming cost V 4 bases and J 2 bases, with 15 bases left between them. This CDR3 is 15 amino acids long.

This chain's CDR3 is CASSLAVAGSGFGNEQFF. CDR3 nucleotide sequence: TGTGCCAGCAGCTTAGCAGTTGCCGGGTCGGGGTTTGGGAATGAGCAGTTCTTC. The gene calls are TRBV7-2 and TRBJ2-1, with D perhaps matching TRBD2 (5 bases). Germline V gene lookup returns CDR1 SGHTA and CDR2 FQGNSA. V was shortened by 0 bases and J by 7 bases, with 22 bases between the two germline ends. The CDR3 length is 18 residues.

The J gene is TRBJ2-5, the V gene TRBV14, with 10 bases identical to TRBD1. This CDR3 is 15 amino acids long. Germline assignment: CDR1 SGHDN and CDR2 FVKESK. V lost 4 bases to trimming and J lost 5 bases; unmatched junction nucleotides: 7. CDR3 nucleotide sequence: TGTGCCAGCAGCCGCACCGGGACAGGGGCCGAGACCCAGTACTTC. This translates into CASSRTGTGAETQYF.

The chain uses TRBV7-2 and TRBJ2-7; D ambiguous. CDR1 is SGHTA, CDR2 FQGNSA, per germline. The CDR3 contains 14 residues. V gave up 7 bases and J gave up 2 bases, with 15 bases separating them. The CDR3 sequence is CASTYPETPYEQYF. CDR3 DNA: TGTGCCAGCACATATCCAGAGACTCCCTACGAGCAGTACTTC.

The chain carries TRBV7-8 and TRBJ1-2; perhaps TRBD1 as D (5 bases). From germline, CDR1 is SGHVS and CDR2 FQNEAQ. V lost 4 bases and J lost 2, with 14 bases in between. This CDR3 has 15 amino acids. The CDR3 sequence is CASSSQRQTNYGYTF. CDR3 DNA sequence: TGTGCCAGCAGCTCGCAGAGACAGACAAACTATGGCTACACCTTC.

This clone was detected only once. V is TRBV15 and J is TRBJ1-2; 7 bases fit TRBD1. The CDR3 sequence is 14 residues long. Germline CDR1 reads LNHNV; CDR2 reads YYDKDF (reference sequence). After removal of 2 bases from V and 11 bases from J, the junction contained 11 bases not matched to a gene. The CDR3 here is CATSRKGQSEGYTF. CDR3 nucleotide sequence: TGTGCCACCAGCAGAAAGGGACAGAGCGAGGGTTACACCTTC.

The chain links TRBV4-3 to TRBJ1-4; no firm D call. The CDR3 runs 14 residues. V lost 1 base and J 10 bases, leaving 13 bases between the germline ends. Germline V gene data show CDR1 as LGHNA and CDR2 as YSLEER. CDR3 loop: CASSQVGGMGKLFF. The CDR3 coding sequence is TGCGCCAGCAGCCAAGTTGGAGGGATGGGAAAACTGTTTTTT.

This clone occurred a few times. The rearrangement joins TRBV25-1 to TRBJ2-7, with TRBD1 matching 7 bases. The germline V gene encodes CDR1 MGHDK and CDR2 SYGVNS. The CDR3 contains 14 residues. The V gene end was trimmed by 5 bases and the J gene end by 3 bases; junction bases not matched to a gene: 7. Written as DNA, the CDR3 is TGTGCCAGCAGTCTTTCCGGGACAGACTACGAGCAGTACTTC. It translates to CASSLSGTDYEQYF.

The chain combines TRBV15 with TRBJ2-3, with D uncertain. Germline V gene lookup returns CDR1 LNHNV and CDR2 YYDKDF (reference sequence). V was trimmed by 5 bases and J by 0 bases, leaving 12 bases between them. The CDR3 totals 15 residues. The CDR3: CATSRTATSTDTQYF. The DNA for the CDR3 is TGTGCCACCAGCCGCACTGCGACTAGCACAGATACGCAGTATTTT.

V usage is TRBV7-8 and J usage is TRBJ1-3, with D possibly being TRBD1 (5 bases). The CDR3 runs to 16 residues. Germline loops: CDR1 SGHVS, CDR2 FQNEAQ. Trimming took 4 bases from V and 0 from J, leaving 13 bases between them. CDR3 sequence: CASSSQGASSGNTIYF. The CDR3 DNA sequence: TGTGCCAGCAGCTCCCAGGGTGCCAGCTCTGGAAACACCATATATTTT.

The chain employs TRBV4-3 and TRBJ2-2, with D possibly being TRBD1 (5 bases). This CDR3 region has 18 residues. CDR1 is LGHNA, CDR2 YSLEER, per germline. V was clipped by 0 bases and J by 6 bases, with 20 bases between them. The CDR3 loop is CASSQDTGFVGRAGELFF. The CDR3 DNA reads TGCGCCAGCAGCCAAGATACGGGTTTTGTGGGCAGGGCCGGGGAGCTGTTTTTT.

The rearrangement links TRBV7-9 to TRBJ2-7; maybe TRBD2 (6 bases). V shed 5 bases and J shed 6 bases, with 17 bases lying between them. Germline CDR1 is SEHNR and CDR2 is FQNEAQ (reference sequence). The CDR3 is made up of 14 amino acids. CDR3 nucleotide sequence: TGTGCCAGCAGCGCAAGGAGGGCTACGGGCGAGCAGTACTTC. Translating gives CASSARRATGEQYF. Full variable domain (rest looked up from reference TRBV7-9 and TRBJ2-7): DTGVSQNPRHKITKRGQNVTFRCDPISEHNRLYWYRQTLGQGPEFLTYFQNEAQLEKSRLLSDRFSAERPKGSFSTLEIQRTEQGDSAMYLCASSARRATGEQYFGPGTRLTVT.

This clone turned up a few times. The genes are TRBV5-6 and TRBJ2-2; D is uncertain. The germline gives CDR1 SGHDT, CDR2 YYEEEE. The CDR3 totals 11 residues. V was cut by 6 bases and J by 3 bases, with 3 bases left in between. This chain's CDR3 is CASTYTGELFF. The CDR3 DNA follows: TGTGCCAGCACCTACACCGGGGAGCTGTTTTTT. The full variable domain, with the rest looked up from reference TRBV5-6 and TRBJ2-2, is DAGVTQSPTHLIKTRGQQVTLRCSPKSGHDTVSWYQQALGQGPQFIFQYYEEEERQRGNFPDRFSGHQFPNYSSELNVNALLLGDSALYLCASTYTGELFFGEGSRLTVL.

V is TRBV7-2 and J is TRBJ1-1, with D perhaps TRBD1 (5 bases). Looked up from germline, CDR1 is SGHTA and CDR2 is FQGNSA. V lost 6 bases, J lost 6 bases, and 17 bases lay in between. The CDR3 is 14 amino acids. CDR3 sequence reads: CASSPTRWGAEAFF. The CDR3 DNA sequence: TGTGCCAGCAGTCCAACAAGGTGGGGGGCTGAAGCTTTCTTT.

This clone was found a few times. The rearrangement links TRBV11-2 to TRBJ2-2; TRBD2 agrees at 7 bases. The germline V gene has CDR1 SGHAT and CDR2 FQNNGV. V lost 3 bases and J lost 9; bases outside the gene matches: 10. There are 15 residues in the CDR3. The CDR3 protein is CASSLNTGGLRELFF. DNA of the CDR3: TGTGCCAGCAGCTTGAATACCGGGGGACTAAGGGAGCTGTTTTTT. The full variable domain, its missing parts supplied by reference TRBV11-2 and TRBJ2-2, is EAGVAQSPRYKIIEKRQSVAFWCNPISGHATLYWYQQILGQGPKLLIQFQNNGVVDDSQLPKDRFSAERLKGVDSTLKIQPAKLEDSAVYLCASSLNTGGLRELFFGEGSRLTVL.

The CDR3 protein is CASSLSRGTGELFF. CDR3 DNA: TGCGCCAGCAGCCTCTCCCGGGGCACCGGGGAGCTGTTTTTT. The chain employs TRBV4-3 and TRBJ2-2, with D perhaps TRBD2 (5 bases). V was cut by 4 bases and J by 4 bases, with 10 bases left in between. The CDR3 has 14 residues. Germline V lookup: CDR1 LGHNA, CDR2 YSLEER.

The genes are TRBV6-1 and TRBJ1-1; the D gene is possibly TRBD1 (5 bases). The CDR3 covers 13 residues. The germline CDR1 and CDR2 sequences are MNHNS and SASEGT. The V and J ends lost 8 bases and 0 bases respectively, with 10 bases between them. The CDR3: CASGAGLNTEAFF. The CDR3 nucleotides read TGTGCCAGCGGGGCAGGGCTGAACACTGAAGCTTTCTTT.

The rearrangement uses TRBV27 and TRBJ2-5; 9 nucleotides line up with TRBD1. TRBJ2-7 explains the end of the DNA better; the J call may be wrong. The CDR3 length is 16 residues. Germline V lookup: CDR1 MNHEY, CDR2 SMNVEV (reference sequence). The CDR3 sequence: CASSHIPGTGLYEQYF. CDR3 nucleotide sequence: TGTGCCAGCAGTCATATCCCCGGGACAGGGCTCTACGAGCAGTACTTC.

This rearrangement joins TRBV2 to TRBJ2-7; a weak D match, TRBD1 (5 bases). The CDR3 consists of 13 residues. Trimming shortened V by 7 bases and J by 2 bases, and 12 bases separated the two germline ends. Germline loops: CDR1 SNHLY, CDR2 FYNNEI. Here the CDR3 reads CASKFPGTYEQYF. For the CDR3, the DNA is TGTGCCAGCAAATTCCCAGGGACCTACGAGCAGTACTTC.

The V gene is TRBV11-2, the J gene TRBJ2-2, with D unresolved. The CDR3 totals 14 residues. Germline lookup yields CDR1 SGHAT and CDR2 FQNNGV. The ends were cut back, 1 base at V and 4 bases at J, with 7 bases in the middle. This chain's CDR3 is CASSLVPVTGELFF. For the CDR3, the DNA is TGTGCCAGCAGCTTAGTCCCGGTCACCGGGGAGCTGTTTTTT.

The chain links TRBV7-9 to TRBJ2-3, with TRBD1 identical over 9 bases. V lost 8 bases to trimming and J lost 4 bases; unmatched junction nucleotides: 10. CDR3 length equals 15 residues. The germline V gene encodes CDR1 SEHNR and CDR2 FQNEAQ (reference sequence). CDR3 loop: CASGGPDRGSDTQYF. Written as DNA, the CDR3 is TGTGCCAGCGGGGGGCCGGACAGGGGTTCAGATACGCAGTATTTT.

V usage is TRBV7-9 and J usage is TRBJ2-5, with TRBD1 identical over 8 bases. The better agreement between TRBJ2-7 and the DNA end casts doubt on the J call. Germline lookup yields CDR1 SEHNR and CDR2 FQNEAQ (reference sequence). This CDR3 comprises 14 residues. The CDR3 DNA sequence: TGTGCCACCTCTCCCAGGGACAGGCCCTACGAGCAGTACTTC. It specifies CATSPRDRPYEQYF.

The V and J genes are TRBV6-1 and TRBJ1-1, with a possible D match to TRBD1 (6 bases). V dropped 4 bases and J dropped 1 base, with 16 bases sitting between them. CDR1 MNHNS and CDR2 SASEGT come from the germline V gene. The CDR3 runs to 16 residues. The CDR3 reads CASSGGQGRGNTEAFF. CDR3 sequence (DNA): TGTGCCAGCAGTGGTGGGCAGGGGAGGGGGAACACTGAAGCTTTCTTT.

The J gene is TRBJ2-3, the V gene TRBV6-4; tentatively, D is TRBD2 (5 bases). V was clipped by 3 bases and J by 2 bases, with 12 bases between them. The germline V gene has CDR1 MRHNA and CDR2 SNTAGT. The CDR3 has 15 amino acids. CDR3 bases: TGTGCCAGCAGTGAAACCGGGGTTCTCACAGATACGCAGTATTTT. It specifies CASSETGVLTDTQYF.

This clone was counted a few times. V and J are TRBV7-8 and TRBJ2-7; D gene uncertain. CDR3 length: 14 residues. CDR1 is SGHVS and CDR2 is FQNEAQ in the germline V gene. The ends were cut back, 2 bases at V and 4 bases at J, with 12 bases in the middle. The CDR3 bases are TGTGCCAGCAGCTTAAGTTTGGCCCGTTACGAGCAGTACTTC. Its protein product is CASSLSLARYEQYF.

V is TRBV9 and J is TRBJ2-1, with D possibly TRBD2 on 5 matching bases. The CDR3 runs 16 residues. CDR1 is SGDLS, CDR2 YYNGEE, per germline. V was cut by 0 bases and J by 4 bases, with 14 bases left in between. CDR3 sequence: CASSVGMGAAYNEQFF. DNA of the CDR3: TGTGCCAGCAGCGTAGGGATGGGAGCCGCATACAATGAGCAGTTCTTC.

This clone was seen a handful of times. The CDR3 coding sequence is TGCGCCAGCAGTTATCCCGGCGACAGGGGACCTGGCTACACCTTC. Its protein is CASSYPGDRGPGYTF. The V gene is TRBV4-1, the J gene TRBJ1-2; TRBD1 agrees at 8 bases. Losses at the gene ends were 6 bases for V and 7 bases for J; bases not matched to a gene: 13. Germline CDR1 and CDR2: MGHRA and YSYEKL. The CDR3 consists of 15 residues.